These 6 T cell receptor beta chains share one sample of origin, sequenced in a study of blood T cells in healthy people across ages (dated by TCRdb to between 2014 and 2017). The receptor library was made with 5' RACE. The listed sequencing device is Illumina HiSeq 2500. The second PCR ran for about 6 to 12 cycles and used a J-beta primer mix along with a sample-barcoded 5' primer. In-frame beta chains were kept once TCRdb had trimmed the public reads at Q25 with fastp and called clones with MiXCR. Entries that share a CDR3 protein sequence are merged under the most common genes and DNA. This sample is represented by around 800,000 distinct CDR3 sequences; around 25% of them were singletons. 2.5% to 3.5% of the sample lies in the top ten. These same records also appear under a second study, on T cells of mothers and their children.

Sequenced sample: blood. Receptors originate from a boy aged 5-17 years in good health.

This clonotype was seen more than once but under ten times. The V and J genes are TRBV20-1 and TRBJ1-4; D perhaps matches TRBD1 (5 bases). Germline CDR1 and CDR2: DFQATT and SNEGSKA (reference sequence). Trimming took off 1 base at V and 8 bases at J, with 17 bases between the two ends. This CDR3 region has 15 residues. The CDR3 here is CSARARRLSGEKLFF. The DNA of the CDR3 is TGCAGTGCTAGAGCCCGAAGACTGTCAGGGGAAAAACTGTTTTTT.

This clonotype came up a few times. The genes are TRBV5-1 and TRBJ2-3, with 11 bases matching TRBD2. From germline, CDR1 is SGHRS and CDR2 YFSETQ. The junction had 6 bases not matched to a gene; V was cut back by 4 bases and J by 2 bases. CDR3 size: 16 residues. In DNA, the CDR3 is TGCGCCAGCAGCGGAACTAGCGGGGGTAACACAGATACGCAGTATTTT. Amino acid sequence: CASSGTSGGNTDTQYF.

Only a few counts were recorded for this clonotype. V usage is TRBV24-1 and J usage is TRBJ2-7, with a weak D call TRBD2 (6 bases). Germline CDR1 and CDR2: KGHDR and SFDVKD. The CDR3 is 13 amino acids. Trimming removed 5 bases from V and 3 bases from J, with 10 bases in between. For the CDR3, the DNA is TGTGCCACCAGTGCCTGGGGGGACTACGAGCAGTACTTC. Translated: CATSAWGDYEQYF.

The chain joins TRBV6-5 to TRBJ1-3, with D unresolved. The germline CDR1 and CDR2 sequences are MNHEY and SVGAGI. There are 15 residues in the CDR3. The V end lost 5 bases, the J end lost 2 bases, and 13 bases lay between the germline ends. CDR3 in amino acids: CASSPRPGPGNTIYF. CDR3 DNA: TGTGCCAGCAGTCCCAGGCCGGGCCCTGGAAACACCATATATTTT.

This clonotype was seen only a few times. The chain links TRBV20-1 to TRBJ2-5, with 11 nucleotides matching TRBD1. The V gene end was trimmed by 0 bases and the J gene end by 2 bases; junction bases not matched to a gene: 17. The germline gives CDR1 DFQATT, CDR2 SNEGSKA (reference sequence). This CDR3 has 20 residues. CDR3 sequence reads: CSARDVRGRAGTGGQETQYF. CDR3 nucleotides: TGCAGTGCTAGAGATGTTCGTGGGAGGGCCGGGACAGGGGGGCAAGAGACCCAGTACTTC.

There are a few counts of this clonotype. The conserved final phenylalanine or tryptophan is absent from the CDR3, which likely points to a read error. The chain employs TRBV6-2 or TRBV6-3 and TRBJ2-2; 8 positions match TRBD1. CDR3 length equals 16 residues. CDR1 MNHEY and CDR2 SVGEGT come from the germline V gene. CDR3 in DNA: TGTGTCAGCAGTCACTCTCGGGGACAGGCGGCCGGGGAGCTGTTTCTT. Translating gives CVSSHSRGQAAGELFL.